A selection of T cell receptor beta chains follows, all from one sample in a study of T cell repertoires in cytomegalovirus infection. From the reads, TCRdb called clonotypes with MiXCR, one entry per CDR3 protein. The sample holds 40,000 to 60,000 distinct CDR3 sequences, 20% to 25% seen once. For these receptors, no antigen is known. Here the sequenced sample was CD8+ T cells from cultured PBMCs, taken from culture after CMV antigen stimulation. These receptors were collected from a human donor in good health (CMV status not recorded). Some clones in this sample may be carry-over from other donors' samples. The CDR3 runs from the conserved cysteine through the conserved F or W. Fields, in order: D gene, J gene, clone size, V gene, CDR3 protein, CDR3 DNA. A D gene is named only where the DNA matches it firmly. Part of the rows lack a size; the others show once, few, many or a class for expanded clones.

.	TRBJ1-6	few	TRBV27	CASRQAYYNSPLHF	TGTGCCAGCAGACAGGCTTACTATAATTCACCCCTCCACTTT
.	TRBJ1-2	.	TRBV7-9	CASSFETRSGYTF	TGTGCCAGCAGCTTTGAGACCCGGAGCGGCTACACCTTC
TRBD2	TRBJ2-3	.	TRBV7-8	CASLAGEDTQYF	TGTGCTAGTCTAGCGGGGGAGGATACGCAGTATTTT
.	TRBJ2-7	few	TRBV7-9	CASSQKDLVYEQYF	TGTGCCAGCAGCCAGAAGGACTTAGTCTACGAGCAGTACTTC
.	TRBJ1-1	few	TRBV7-2	CASSLSMNTEAFF	TGTGCCAGCAGCTTATCAATGAACACTGAAGCTTTCTTT
.	TRBJ2-7	few	TRBV9	CASSAGGLAVVYEQYF	TGTGCCAGCAGTGCCGGGGGGCTAGCGGTCGTATACGAGCAGTACTTC
TRBD1	TRBJ2-3	.	TRBV5-1	CASSLYGQGTDTQYF	TGCGCCAGCAGCTTGTATGGACAGGGAACAGATACGCAGTATTTT
TRBD1	TRBJ2-7	few	TRBV7-2	CASSWGQSYEQYF	TGTGCCAGCAGCTGGGGACAGTCCTACGAGCAGTACTTC
.	TRBJ2-7	.	TRBV12-3/TRBV12-4	CASSPGTEQYF	TGTGCCAGCAGCCCCGGGACCGAGCAGTACTTC
.	TRBJ2-7	few	TRBV12-3/TRBV12-4	CASSSRGRPLDYEQYF	TGTGCCAGCAGTTCACGGGGTCGCCCTCTCGACTACGAGCAGTACTTC
.	TRBJ2-1	few	TRBV30	CAWSVQGKEQFF	TGTGCCTGGAGTGTACAAGGCAAAGAGCAGTTCTTC
.	TRBJ2-1	few	TRBV7-8	CASSRDRGFRFVEQFF	TGTGCCAGCAGCCGGGACCGTGGGTTTAGGTTTGTTGAGCAGTTCTTC
.	TRBJ1-5	.	TRBV19	CASSIRTYNQPQHF	TGTGCCAGTAGTATACGGACCTACAATCAGCCCCAGCATTTT
TRBD2	TRBJ2-3	few	TRBV7-4	CASSFGLAGGRYTQYF	TGTGCCAGCAGCTTTGGACTAGCGGGGGGCCGCTATACGCAGTATTTT
.	TRBJ2-7	few	TRBV7-2	CAQESVSSYEQYF	TGTGCCCAAGAGTCGGTTAGCTCCTACGAGCAGTACTTC
.	TRBJ1-1	few	TRBV11-2	CASSSPGLEAFF	TGTGCCAGCAGCTCGCCGGGCCTTGAAGCTTTCTTT
TRBD2	TRBJ2-7	.	TRBV7-4	CASSLDPASGHPSYEQYF	TGTGCCAGCAGCTTAGACCCGGCTAGCGGCCACCCCTCCTACGAGCAGTACTTC
.	TRBJ1-5	.	TRBV7-8	CASSPGPRTKYYSNQPQHF	TGTGCCAGCAGCCCGGGCCCCAGGACGAAGTATTATAGCAATCAGCCCCAGCATTTT
.	TRBJ2-3	few	TRBV7-4	CASSSPRTSRDTQYF	TGTGCCAGCAGCTCTCCCCGAACGTCGCGAGATACGCAGTATTTT
.	TRBJ2-7	many	TRBV19	CASSIKNDEQYF	TGTGCCAGTAGTATTAAGAATGACGAGCAGTACTTC
.	TRBJ1-2	few	TRBV7-9	CASSDRDYGYTF	TGTGCCAGCAGCGACCGGGACTATGGCTACACCTTC
.	TRBJ2-1	few	TRBV24-1	CATSDSDQRNEQFF	TGTGCCACCAGTGACTCCGATCAACGGAATGAGCAGTTCTTC
.	TRBJ2-1	many	TRBV19	CASSMTRNEQFF	TGTGCCAGTAGTATGACCAGGAATGAGCAGTTCTTC
TRBD2	TRBJ2-3	few	TRBV7-2	CASSFRLAGVGSTDTQYF	TGTGCCAGCAGCTTTCGACTAGCGGGAGTAGGGAGTACAGATACGCAGTATTTT
TRBD2	TRBJ2-7	.	TRBV7-6	CASSWGLAGDYEQYF	TGTGCCAGCAGCTGGGGACTAGCGGGAGACTACGAGCAGTACTTC
.	TRBJ2-3	.	TRBV7-2	CASSPRAGRSTLVGTDTQYF	TGTGCCAGCAGCCCGAGGGCAGGCAGAAGTACACTAGTTGGGACAGATACGCAGTATTTT
.	TRBJ1-6	.	TRBV7-9	CASSLEGQGRSPLHF	TGTGCCAGCAGCTTAGAGGGGCAGGGTAGATCACCCCTCCACTTT
.	TRBJ2-2	few	TRBV12-5	CASGLNTGELFF	TGTGCTAGTGGTTTGAACACCGGGGAGCTGTTTTTT
.	TRBJ2-7	.	TRBV7-9	CASSLGWTPSYEQYF	TGTGCCAGCAGCTTAGGGTGGACCCCCTCCTACGAGCAGTACTTC
.	TRBJ1-5	.	TRBV6-2/TRBV6-3	CASSYSTVRQPQHF	TGTGCCAGCAGTTACTCGACGGTTCGCCAGCCCCAGCATTTT
.	TRBJ1-3	.	TRBV27	CASSLRGSSGNTIYF	TGTGCCAGCAGCCTTAGAGGGAGCTCTGGAAACACCATATATTTT
TRBD2	TRBJ2-2	few	TRBV6-2/TRBV6-3	CASSRGLAGVTGELFF	TGTGCCAGCAGCCGGGGACTAGCGGGAGTCACCGGGGAGCTGTTTTTT
.	TRBJ2-1	few	TRBV7-2	CASSLLASSNEQFF	TGTGCCAGCAGCTTACTGGCTAGCAGTAATGAGCAGTTCTTC
.	TRBJ2-1	few	TRBV6-5	CASSYQYNEQFF	TGTGCCAGCAGTTACCAGTACAATGAGCAGTTCTTC
.	TRBJ1-2	many	TRBV7-3	CASSLNGAGSPRDGYTF	TGTGCCAGCAGCTTAAACGGCGCAGGGTCCCCGAGGGATGGCTACACCTTC
.	TRBJ2-4	few	TRBV27	CASSALPGQIAKNIQYF	TGTGCCAGCAGTGCGTTACCGGGACAAATAGCCAAAAACATTCAGTACTTC
.	TRBJ2-3	few	TRBV7-9	CASTPPDRFTDTQYF	TGTGCCAGCACCCCTCCAGACCGGTTCACAGATACGCAGTATTTT
.	TRBJ2-1	few	TRBV7-2	CASSPPHNEQFF	TGTGCCAGCAGCCCCCCCCACAATGAGCAGTTCTTC
.	TRBJ2-1	many	TRBV4-3	CASSQEGWEEQFF	TGCGCCAGCAGCCAAGAGGGGTGGGAGGAGCAGTTCTTC
.	TRBJ2-7	.	TRBV7-6	CASSLWGKGDEQYF	TGTGCCAGCAGCTTATGGGGGAAGGGGGACGAGCAGTACTTC
.	TRBJ2-4	.	TRBV7-1	CASSTPDIYNIQYF	TGTGCCAGCAGCACCCCTGACATCTATAACATTCAGTACTTC
.	TRBJ1-1	.	TRBV12-3/TRBV12-4	CASTASFTEAFF	TGTGCCAGCACCGCCTCTTTCACTGAAGCTTTCTTT
.	TRBJ2-1	.	TRBV7-3	CASSLKPSSYNEQFF	TGTGCCAGCAGCTTAAAACCAAGCTCCTACAATGAGCAGTTCTTC
.	TRBJ2-1	few	TRBV7-6	CASSLTPSGNEQFF	TGTGCCAGCAGCTTAACTCCCTCGGGGAATGAGCAGTTCTTC
TRBD1	TRBJ1-2	few	TRBV7-6	CASSFSGGEGYTF	TGTGCCAGCAGCTTTTCAGGGGGCGAAGGCTACACCTTC
.	TRBJ2-7	.	TRBV28	CASSLDSFLAEQYF	TGTGCCAGCAGTTTGGACTCCTTTTTGGCCGAGCAGTACTTC
.	TRBJ1-5	.	TRBV6-2/TRBV6-3	CASRLSGAYSNQPQHF	TGTGCCAGCAGACTTTCAGGGGCCTATAGCAATCAGCCCCAGCATTTT
TRBD1	TRBJ2-5	few	TRBV7-8	CANSMRQGAQETQYF	TGTGCCAACTCGATGAGACAGGGGGCCCAAGAGACCCAGTACTTC